Presented here are 2 T cell receptor beta chains from one specimen sequenced in a study of shared clonotypes between healthy human individuals. Profiling relied on immunoSEQ multiplex PCR, and the TCRdb table lists in-frame clones only, not all of them. The repertoire consists of approximately 1,000,000 clones, with roughly 80% occurring once and the leading ten covering 0.85% to 1%. Sequencing was done on a sample of memory CD4+ T cells from PBMCs. Stated subset: CD45RA-negative fraction. All receptors come from a man aged 18 to 30 in good health. Some clones in this sample may be carry-over from other donors' samples.

J is TRBJ2-3 and V is TRBV7-7, with D perhaps matching TRBD2 (6 bases). Trimming stripped 5 bases from V and 10 bases from J, with 13 bases between. The CDR3 extends over 12 amino acids. Germline V gene sequence: CDR1 SSHAT, CDR2 FNYEAQ (reference sequence). CDR3 bases: TGTGCCAGCAGCCCTAGTAGCGGCCCGCAGTATTTT. This gives the protein CASSPSSGPQYF.

The V and J genes are TRBV7-2 and TRBJ2-6, with D tentatively TRBD1 or TRBD2 (6 bases each). The germline V and J ends were trimmed by 1 base and 3 bases, with 10 bases remaining between them. Germline V gene data show CDR1 as SGHTA and CDR2 as FQGNSA. This CDR3 contains 16 residues. The CDR3 region has the DNA TGTGCCAGCAGCTTAGTCCGGGGGCGTGGGGCCAACGTCCTGACTTTC. The encoded protein is CASSLVRGRGANVLTF.